The sequence of this T cell receptor (beta chain) was determined in a study of T-cell memory formation after mild COVID-19. Study-wide results and caveats: Cross-reactive memory appears to have joined, as suggested by some responding clones showing up in pre-infection memory.

This CDR3 is built from 18 residues. V was trimmed by 3 bases and J by 0 bases, leaving 19 bases between them. The germline gives CDR1 SGHRS, CDR2 YFSETQ. TCRdb reanalysed the 5' RACE reads using MiXCR and keeps one entry per CDR3 protein. The sample carries about 390,000 distinct CDR3 sequences, 15% to 20% recorded once. In the case of this clonotype: What it binds is unknown.

The sequenced sample was PBMCs or a T cell subset sorted from them (not recorded which). The chain joins TRBV5-1 to TRBJ2-1, with D tentatively TRBD1 (5 bases). The receptor comes from a man aged 18 to 35 who had mild COVID-19 (a few samples of this study predate the infection). Cell type and time point are not known. The CDR3 DNA is TGCGCCAGCAGCTCCGCTTTAACAGGCCCCAGCTCCTACAATGAGCAGTTCTTC. Amino acid sequence: CASSSALTGPSSYNEQFF.